Below are 19 T cell receptor beta chains sequenced from a single sample in a study of blood T cell repertoires in COVID-19. Using immunoSEQ multiplex PCR, the repertoire was profiled, and TCRdb retains in-frame clones only, with some absent. The sample yields some 200,000 clones, about 80% seen once. Sequences were obtained from peripheral blood. All receptors come from a woman aged 60 to 75 with acute or convalescent COVID-19.

The V gene is TRBV20-1, the J gene TRBJ1-2, with 7 bases fitting TRBD1. With 3 bases clipped from V and 8 bases from J, the junction kept 3 bases outside the gene matches. This CDR3 has 11 residues. Germline CDR1 is DFQATT and CDR2 is SNEGSKA (reference sequence). The CDR3, as DNA: TGCAGTGCTAGTAGGGGGCCCGGCTACACCTTC. It specifies CSASRGPGYTF.

This clone was observed a few times. This chain connects TRBV6-5 to TRBJ1-1; D is undetermined. V lost 0 bases, J lost 5 bases, and 10 bases lay in between. The germline CDR1 and CDR2 sequences are MNHEY and SVGAGI. The CDR3 extends over 14 amino acids. CDR3 nucleotide sequence: TGTGCCAGCAGTTACTCGGAGCCCCCGACTGAAGCTTTCTTT. Translated, it gives CASSYSEPPTEAFF.

This chain joins TRBV19 and TRBJ1-2, with no clear D. V lost 5 bases, J lost 8 bases, and 15 bases lay in between. This CDR3 is 13 amino acids long. CDR1 LNHDA and CDR2 SQIVND come from the germline V gene (reference sequence). Here the CDR3 reads CASSSDSGRGYTF. The CDR3 DNA sequence: TGTGCCAGTAGTTCCGACTCCGGTCGAGGCTACACCTTC.

The V call is TRBV4-1, the J call TRBJ1-5; TRBD1 is a possible D gene (5 bases). V was pared by 4 bases and J by 0 bases, with 10 bases between. Looked up from germline, CDR1 is MGHRA and CDR2 is YSYEKL. The CDR3 has 15 amino acids. In DNA form, the CDR3 reads TGCGCCAGCAGCCGGCGGGGACTTAGCAATCAGCCCCAGCATTTT. Its protein is CASSRRGLSNQPQHF.

The chain employs TRBV5-1 and TRBJ2-1; 11 bases agree with TRBD1. In germline, CDR1 is SGHRS, CDR2 YFSETQ. There are 16 residues in the CDR3. V lost 0 bases to trimming and J lost 6 bases; unmatched junction nucleotides: 5. CDR3 sequence (DNA): TGCGCCAGCAGCTTGGGTGGGACAGGGGGAGGCAATGAGCAGTTCTTC. Its protein product is CASSLGGTGGGNEQFF.

The J gene is TRBJ1-1, the V gene TRBV20-1; 9 bases map to TRBD1. Germline V gene data show CDR1 as DFQATT and CDR2 as SNEGSKA (reference sequence). The CDR3 loop spans 18 amino acids. V was clipped by 3 bases and J by 6 bases; unmatched bases: 20. The CDR3 DNA follows: TGCAGTGCTAGTACCCGAACCGGGACAGGGCGTATTATGCCTGAAGCTTTCTTT. This gives the protein CSASTRTGTGRIMPEAFF.

Written as DNA, the CDR3 is TGTGCCAGCAGCTTAAGCCGTCAGGGTGATGGAAACACCATATATTTT. As protein: CASSLSRQGDGNTIYF. V and J are TRBV13 and TRBJ1-3; D possibly corresponds to TRBD1 (5 bases). CDR3 length: 16 amino acids. V was shortened by 2 bases and J by 3 bases, with 14 bases between the two germline ends. Germline CDR1 reads PRHDT; CDR2 reads FYEKMQ (reference sequence). The whole variable domain, filled in from reference TRBV13 and TRBJ1-3, reads AAGVIQSPRHLIKEKRETATLKCYPIPRHDTVYWYQQGPGQDPQFLISFYEKMQSDKGSIPDRFSAQQFSDYHSELNMSSLELGDSALYFCASSLSRQGDGNTIYFGEGSWLTVV.

This clone was picked up one time. The CDR3: CASSAKDRVKNTEAFF. CDR3 sequence (DNA): TGTGCCAGCAGTGCGAAGGACAGGGTGAAGAACACTGAAGCTTTCTTT. V gene TRBV2 combines with J gene TRBJ1-1; 8 bases map to TRBD1. This CDR3 spans 16 amino acids. Germline V gene sequence: CDR1 SNHLY, CDR2 FYNNEI. J gave up 1 base and V 4 bases, and 8 bases lay outside the gene matches.

This clone was observed a single time. The chain uses TRBV3-1 (or the pseudogene TRBV3-2) and TRBJ1-2, with D unresolved. Germline V gene sequence: CDR1 LGHDT, CDR2 YNNKEL (reference sequence). The CDR3 is made up of 14 amino acids. The V end was cut by 1 base, the J end by 0 bases, with 6 bases between. DNA of the CDR3: TGTGCCAGCAGCCAAGGAGAGGCTAACTATGGCTACACCTTC. Protein product: CASSQGEANYGYTF.

The chain links TRBV19 to TRBJ1-5; 8 bases are a match to TRBD1. Germline CDR1 reads LNHDA; CDR2 reads SQIVND (reference sequence). V shed 1 base, J shed 0 bases, and the junction held 14 bases outside the gene matches. This CDR3 region has 20 residues. The chain's CDR3 is CASSIVQQGETFYSNQPQHF. The CDR3, as DNA: TGTGCCAGTAGTATAGTCCAACAGGGGGAAACATTTTATAGCAATCAGCCCCAGCATTTT.

This chain connects TRBV6-2 or TRBV6-3 to TRBJ2-7, with D possibly matching TRBD2 (5 bases). The V end was cut by 0 bases, the J end by 1 base, with 19 bases between. CDR1 and CDR2 from the germline V gene are MNHEY and SVGEGT. The CDR3 is 18 amino acids. The CDR3 protein is CASSYSRVAEDLSYEQYF. CDR3 coding DNA: TGTGCCAGCAGTTACTCGAGGGTCGCAGAAGACTTATCCTACGAGCAGTACTTC.

This rearrangement joins TRBV6-5 to TRBJ2-1, with D perhaps matching TRBD2 (5 bases). In germline, CDR1 is MNHEY, CDR2 SVGAGI. Trimming cost V 11 bases and J 15 bases, with 26 bases left between them. The CDR3 contains 13 residues. CDR3 sequence reads: CACQQKGTGNPFF. CDR3 DNA: TGTGCCTGCCAGCAAAAAGGAACCGGGAACCCGTTCTTC.

CDR3 loop: CASSSRGQGVEQFF. In DNA form, the CDR3 reads TGTGCCAGCAGCTCCCGGGGACAGGGGGTTGAGCAGTTCTTC. V is TRBV7-2 and J is TRBJ2-1; 11 nucleotides agree with TRBD1. Germline V gives CDR1 SGHTA, CDR2 FQGNSA. This CDR3 comprises 14 residues. Germline trimming cut 4 bases from V and 9 bases from J; bases unmatched to any gene: 5.

The chain employs TRBV7-2 and TRBJ1-5; D is uncertain. The ends were cut back, 1 base at V and 1 base at J, with 5 bases in the middle. This CDR3 is built from 14 residues. CDR1 SGHTA and CDR2 FQGNSA come from the germline V gene. The CDR3 loop reads CASSLGASNQPQHF. CDR3 nucleotides: TGTGCCAGCAGCTTAGGCGCCAGCAATCAGCCCCAGCATTTT.

This clone was observed a handful of times. The genes are TRBV2 and TRBJ1-2; D unresolved. V lost 3 bases, J lost 6 bases, and 2 bases lay in between. The CDR3 runs to 10 residues. The germline V gene has CDR1 SNHLY and CDR2 FYNNEI. The CDR3 nucleotides read TGTGCCAGCAGTGATAATGGCTACACCTTC. The encoded protein is CASSDNGYTF.

The genes are TRBV2 and TRBJ1-4; D may be TRBD1 (5 bases). Looked up from germline, CDR1 is SNHLY and CDR2 is FYNNEI. The CDR3 runs to 18 residues. Between the trimmed V and J ends, which lost 5 bases and 0 bases, there was a span of 19 bases. CDR3 residues: CASSNSGHGGATNEKLFF. For the CDR3, the DNA is TGTGCCAGCAGTAACTCAGGACATGGTGGCGCAACTAATGAAAAACTGTTTTTT.

This rearrangement joins TRBV28 to TRBJ1-5; 8 nucleotides agree with TRBD1. The V segment lost 8 bases and the J segment 0 bases; nucleotides outside the gene matches: 12. The CDR3 length is 17 residues. Germline loops: CDR1 MDHEN, CDR2 SYDVKM. Here the CDR3 DNA reads TGTGCCAGCGGGACGACAGGGGAAGTTAATAGCAATCAGCCCCAGCATTTT. Its protein product is CASGTTGEVNSNQPQHF.

The chain couples TRBV19 to TRBJ2-3, with 9 bases that match TRBD1. The CDR3 consists of 17 residues. The J segment lost 5 bases and the V segment lost 5 bases, leaving 14 bases of the junction unmatched. The germline CDR1 and CDR2 sequences are LNHDA and SQIVND (reference sequence). The CDR3 loop reads CASSSGQGKRVLDTQYF. DNA for the CDR3: TGTGCCAGTAGTTCGGGACAGGGAAAGCGGGTGTTAGATACGCAGTATTTT. Together with reference TRBV19 and TRBJ2-3, the CDR3 gives the full variable domain: DGGITQSPKYLFRKEGQNVTLSCEQNLNHDAMYWYRQDPGQGLRLIYYSQIVNDFQKGDIAEGYSVSREKKESFPLTVTSAQKNPTAFYLCASSSGQGKRVLDTQYFGPGTRLTVL.

V usage is TRBV13 and J usage is TRBJ2-1, with TRBD1 matching over 11 bases. With 5 bases clipped from V and 10 bases from J, the junction kept 7 bases outside the gene matches. The CDR3 has 14 amino acids. Germline V lookup: CDR1 PRHDT, CDR2 FYEKMQ (reference sequence). The CDR3, as DNA: TGTGCCAGCAGCCGCGCGGGACAGGGGGTCGAGCAGTTCTTC. It specifies CASSRAGQGVEQFF.